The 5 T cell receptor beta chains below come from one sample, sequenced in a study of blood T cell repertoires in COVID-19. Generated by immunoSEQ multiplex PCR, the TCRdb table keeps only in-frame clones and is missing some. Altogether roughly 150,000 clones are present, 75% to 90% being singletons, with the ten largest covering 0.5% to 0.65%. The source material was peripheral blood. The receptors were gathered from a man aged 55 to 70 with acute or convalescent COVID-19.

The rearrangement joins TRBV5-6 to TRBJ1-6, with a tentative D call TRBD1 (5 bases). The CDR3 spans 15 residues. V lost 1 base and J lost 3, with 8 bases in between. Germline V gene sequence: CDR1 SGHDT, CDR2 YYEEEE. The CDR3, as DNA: TGTGCCAGCAGCTTGCTAGGGGTCTATAATTCACCCCTCCACTTT. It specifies CASSLLGVYNSPLHF. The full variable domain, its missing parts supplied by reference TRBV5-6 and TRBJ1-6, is DAGVTQSPTHLIKTRGQQVTLRCSPKSGHDTVSWYQQALGQGPQFIFQYYEEEERQRGNFPDRFSGHQFPNYSSELNVNALLLGDSALYLCASSLLGVYNSPLHFGNGTRLTVT.

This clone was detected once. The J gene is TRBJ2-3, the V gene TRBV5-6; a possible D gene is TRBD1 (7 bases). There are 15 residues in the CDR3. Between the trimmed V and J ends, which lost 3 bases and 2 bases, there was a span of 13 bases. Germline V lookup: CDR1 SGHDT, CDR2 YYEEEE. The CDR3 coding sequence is TGTGCCAGCAGCTCAGGAGGGACAGTCACAGATACGCAGTATTTT. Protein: CASSSGGTVTDTQYF. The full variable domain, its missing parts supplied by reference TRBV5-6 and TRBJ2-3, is DAGVTQSPTHLIKTRGQQVTLRCSPKSGHDTVSWYQQALGQGPQFIFQYYEEEERQRGNFPDRFSGHQFPNYSSELNVNALLLGDSALYLCASSSGGTVTDTQYFGPGTRLTVL.

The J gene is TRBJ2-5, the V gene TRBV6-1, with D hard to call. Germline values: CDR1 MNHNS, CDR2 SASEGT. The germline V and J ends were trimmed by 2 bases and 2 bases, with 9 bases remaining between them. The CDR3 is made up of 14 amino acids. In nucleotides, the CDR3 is TGTGCCAGCAGTGAACGTGGCCAGCAAGAGACCCAGTACTTC. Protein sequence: CASSERGQQETQYF.

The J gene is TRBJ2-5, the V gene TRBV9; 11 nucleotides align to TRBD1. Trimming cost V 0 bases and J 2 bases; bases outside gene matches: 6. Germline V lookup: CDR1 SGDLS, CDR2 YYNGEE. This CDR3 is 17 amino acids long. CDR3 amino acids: CASSVGLGTGGQETQYF. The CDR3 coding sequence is TGTGCCAGCAGCGTAGGATTAGGGACAGGGGGACAAGAGACCCAGTACTTC.

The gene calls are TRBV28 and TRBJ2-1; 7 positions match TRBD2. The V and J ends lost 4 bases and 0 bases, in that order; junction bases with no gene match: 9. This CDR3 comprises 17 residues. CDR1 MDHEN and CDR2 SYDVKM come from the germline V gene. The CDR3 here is CASSSQGGGSSYNEQFF. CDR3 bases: TGTGCCAGCAGTTCTCAGGGTGGCGGGAGCTCCTACAATGAGCAGTTCTTC. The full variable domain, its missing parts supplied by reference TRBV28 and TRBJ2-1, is DVKVTQSSRYLVKRTGEKVFLECVQDMDHENMFWYRQDPGLGLRLIYFSYDVKMKEKGDIPEGYSVSREKKERFSLILESASTNQTSMYLCASSSQGGGSSYNEQFFGPGTRLTVL.